These 32 T cell receptor beta chains were all obtained from the same sample, sequenced in a study of blood T cell repertoires in COVID-19. TCRdb's copy holds only in-frame clones and misses some; the assay was immunoSEQ multiplex PCR. The sample lists about 280,000 clones; about 86% were seen once. Material for sequencing was peripheral blood. Receptor source: a woman younger than 45 who had recovered from COVID-19.

This clone appeared many times. CDR3 sequence: CASRGQANTGELFF. CDR3 coding DNA: TGTGCCAGCCGAGGACAGGCAAACACCGGGGAGCTGTTTTTT. The rearrangement joins TRBV9 to TRBJ2-2; 7 bases line up with TRBD1. CDR3 length equals 14 residues. From germline, CDR1 is SGDLS and CDR2 YYNGEE. V lost 7 bases and J lost 2; bases outside the gene matches: 5.

In this sample, this clone turned up once. The chain links TRBV12-3 or TRBV12-4 to TRBJ2-5; 9 nucleotides line up with TRBD1. V dropped 10 bases and J dropped 5; count of bases not matched to a gene: 8. CDR3 size: 13 residues. CDR3 sequence: CAISGTGRETQYF. The CDR3 DNA reads TGTGCCATCTCCGGGACAGGGAGGGAGACCCAGTACTTC.

The V gene is TRBV7-2, the J gene TRBJ2-7, with D tentatively TRBD2 (5 bases). V was shortened by 3 bases and J by 2 bases, with 11 bases between the two germline ends. The CDR3 loop spans 14 amino acids. Germline V gives CDR1 SGHTA, CDR2 FQGNSA. The CDR3 sequence: CASSLFRDAYEQYF. DNA of the CDR3: TGTGCCAGCAGCTTGTTTCGGGATGCCTACGAGCAGTACTTC.

V and J are TRBV19 and TRBJ1-1; D call uncertain. CDR3 length: 15 residues. CDR1 LNHDA and CDR2 SQIVND come from the germline V gene (reference sequence). V shed 5 bases and J shed 1 base, with 14 bases lying between them. CDR3 nucleotides: TGTGCCAGTAGTGTCGGGAGCGGCGGGAACACTGAAGCTTTCTTT. Residues: CASSVGSGGNTEAFF.

The chain uses TRBV11-2 and TRBJ2-1, with a tentative D call TRBD2 (5 bases). Trimming removed 1 base from V and 3 bases from J, with 10 bases in between. The CDR3 is 15 amino acids. CDR1 and CDR2 (germline): SGHAT, FQNNGV. Here the CDR3 reads CASSLVLALYNEQFF. The CDR3 DNA reads as TGTGCCAGCAGCTTAGTTTTAGCGCTCTACAATGAGCAGTTCTTC.

The rearrangement joins TRBV18 to TRBJ1-5, with TRBD1 identical over 10 bases. Trimming at V came to 4 bases and at J to 2 bases, leaving 2 bases not matched to a gene. CDR1 and CDR2 (germline): KGHSH, LQKENI. The CDR3 contains 15 residues. The CDR3 loop reads CASSRDRGGNQPQHF. For the CDR3, the DNA is TGTGCCAGCTCACGGGACAGGGGAGGCAATCAGCCCCAGCATTTT.

This chain uses TRBV12-3 or TRBV12-4 with TRBJ2-1; D could derive from TRBD1 or TRBD2 (7 bases each). The V end was cut by 10 bases, the J end by 1 base, with 11 bases between. The CDR3 has 13 amino acids. In nucleotides, the CDR3 is TGTGCCATCAGGGGGGGATCCTACAATGAGCAGTTCTTC. Translating it yields CAIRGGSYNEQFF.

This rearrangement joins TRBV2 to TRBJ1-6; D perhaps matches TRBD1 (6 bases). The CDR3 contains 14 residues. Germline V gives CDR1 SNHLY, CDR2 FYNNEI. V was pared by 3 bases and J by 6 bases, with 9 bases between. CDR3 loop: CASSEGQANSPLHF. CDR3 in DNA: TGTGCCAGCAGTGAGGGACAAGCTAATTCACCCCTCCACTTT. Full variable domain (remainder filled in from reference TRBV2 and TRBJ1-6): EPEVTQTPSHQVTQMGQEVILRCVPISNHLYFYWYRQILGQKVEFLVSFYNNEISEKSEIFDDQFSVERPDGSNFTLKIRSTKLEDSAMYFCASSEGQANSPLHFGNGTRLTVT.

In its sample, this clone was seen once. The genes are TRBV19 and TRBJ2-7, with D possibly matching TRBD2 (6 bases). CDR3 length: 14 residues. The germline V gene has CDR1 LNHDA and CDR2 SQIVND (reference sequence). V lost 7 bases and J lost 4, with 17 bases in between. This chain's CDR3 is CASTPALGTYEQYF. The CDR3 DNA follows: TGTGCCAGTACCCCAGCCTTAGGGACTTACGAGCAGTACTTC.

This chain links TRBV4-1 with TRBJ2-7; 12 positions agree with TRBD2. V shed 0 bases and J 3 bases; nucleotides not matched to a gene: 3. The germline CDR1 and CDR2 sequences are MGHRA and YSYEKL. The CDR3 covers 16 residues. The CDR3 sequence is CASSQERLAGDYEQYF. CDR3 nucleotide sequence: TGCGCCAGCAGCCAAGAGCGACTAGCGGGAGACTACGAGCAGTACTTC.

The chain combines TRBV3-1 (or the pseudogene TRBV3-2) with TRBJ1-1; 7 bases map to TRBD1. The germline CDR1 and CDR2 sequences are LGHDT and YNNKEL (reference sequence). This CDR3 comprises 14 residues. V shed 4 bases and J 1 base; nucleotides not matched to a gene: 3. The CDR3 sequence: CASSLRDRNTEAFF. The CDR3 bases are TGTGCCAGCAGCCTTCGGGACAGGAACACTGAAGCTTTCTTT.

The chain has TRBV6-5 and TRBJ1-4; perhaps TRBD1 as D (5 bases). The length of the CDR3 is 13 residues. V was cut by 4 bases and J by 4 bases, with 7 bases left in between. Germline loops: CDR1 MNHEY, CDR2 SVGAGI. In DNA, the CDR3 is TGTGCCAGCAGTTTCCAGGGTAATGAAAAACTGTTTTTT. It encodes CASSFQGNEKLFF.

The gene calls are TRBV27 and TRBJ1-2; D may be TRBD1 (6 bases). The CDR3 runs to 13 residues. With 5 bases removed from V and 6 bases from J, the gap between germline ends came to 13 bases. Germline V gene lookup returns CDR1 MNHEY and CDR2 SMNVEV (reference sequence). DNA for the CDR3: TGTGCCAGCAGTCACCCGGACAGTCATGGCTACACCTTC. Protein: CASSHPDSHGYTF.

V is TRBV5-1 and J is TRBJ2-5; no clear D. V was shortened by 0 bases and J by 5 bases, with 8 bases between the two germline ends. Germline loops: CDR1 SGHRS, CDR2 YFSETQ. The CDR3 is 13 residues long. This CDR3 reads CASSLESGETQYF. The CDR3 coding sequence is TGCGCCAGCAGCTTGGAATCCGGGGAGACCCAGTACTTC. The full variable domain, its missing parts supplied by reference TRBV5-1 and TRBJ2-5, is KAGVTQTPRYLIKTRGQQVTLSCSPISGHRSVSWYQQTPGQGLQFLFEYFSETQRNKGNFPGRFSGRQFSNSRSEMNVSTLELGDSALYLCASSLESGETQYFGPGTRLLVL.

CDR3 nucleotides: TGTGCCTGGATGGCAGGGCAGTACGCTTTCTTT. Its protein product is CAWMAGQYAFF. The chain joins TRBV30 to TRBJ1-1; a possible D gene is TRBD1 (5 bases). The CDR3 consists of 11 residues. V was cut by 4 bases and J by 11 bases, with 14 bases left in between. Germline V gives CDR1 GTSNPN, CDR2 SVGIG (reference sequence).

This clone was seen many times. The J gene is TRBJ1-1, the V gene TRBV29-1, with D perhaps matching TRBD1 (6 bases). Looked up from germline, CDR1 is SQVTM and CDR2 is ANQGSEA. The V gene lost 7 bases and the J gene lost 4 bases, with 16 bases spanning the gap. The CDR3 loop spans 13 amino acids. CDR3 sequence (DNA): TGCAGCGGGGGGCAGGGTTATGGCACTGAAGCTTTCTTT. It encodes CSGGQGYGTEAFF.

The chain joins TRBV24-1 to TRBJ2-2; 7 positions match TRBD1. Germline loops: CDR1 KGHDR, CDR2 SFDVKD. The CDR3 sequence is 14 residues long. The trim removed 7 bases at V and 4 bases at J, leaving 5 bases unmatched. CDR3 region: CATRKTGSTGELFF. The CDR3 coding sequence is TGTGCCACCAGGAAGACAGGGAGCACCGGGGAGCTGTTTTTT.

As to this clone: Distinct nucleotide sequences in the sample also encode this CDR3. The chain employs TRBV19 and TRBJ1-1; 8 bases fit TRBD1. The junction had 2 bases not matched to a gene; V was cut back by 9 bases and J by 5 bases. Germline V gives CDR1 LNHDA, CDR2 SQIVND (reference sequence). The CDR3 loop spans 11 amino acids. CDR3 amino acids: CASRQGTEAFF. DNA for the CDR3: TGTGCCAGCCGACAGGGGACTGAAGCTTTCTTT.

This clone has more than one count but fewer than ten. Written as DNA, the CDR3 is TGTGCCAGCAGTGACCCGACAGACTATGGCTACACCTTC. Translated, it gives CASSDPTDYGYTF. This rearrangement joins TRBV6-4 to TRBJ1-2, with a tentative D call TRBD1 (5 bases). The CDR3 contains 13 residues. Germline V gene lookup returns CDR1 MRHNA and CDR2 SNTAGT. The V end lost 2 bases, the J end lost 3 bases, and 7 bases lay between the germline ends.

The chain couples TRBV2 to TRBJ1-5; possibly TRBD1 for D (5 bases). The V and J ends lost 2 bases and 7 bases respectively, with 15 bases between them. This CDR3 is built from 15 residues. Germline values: CDR1 SNHLY, CDR2 FYNNEI. Here the CDR3 DNA reads TGTGCCAGCAGTGAAAGGGGCAGGGTTGGACAGCCCCAGCATTTT. This gives the protein CASSERGRVGQPQHF.

This sequence joins TRBV19 and TRBJ2-1, with unresolved D. The germline V and J ends were trimmed by 7 bases and 7 bases, with 17 bases remaining between them. From germline, CDR1 is LNHDA and CDR2 SQIVND (reference sequence). This CDR3 contains 14 residues. The CDR3 protein is CASTPLGLRNEQFF. The CDR3 coding sequence is TGTGCCAGTACCCCGCTTGGTTTGAGGAATGAGCAGTTCTTC. Drawing the rest from reference TRBV19 and TRBJ2-1, the complete variable domain is DGGITQSPKYLFRKEGQNVTLSCEQNLNHDAMYWYRQDPGQGLRLIYYSQIVNDFQKGDIAEGYSVSREKKESFPLTVTSAQKNPTAFYLCASTPLGLRNEQFFGPGTRLTVL.

CDR3 coding DNA: TGTGCCACCAGCCCCACTGGACAGGGGCCAGATACGCAGTATTTT. Residues: CATSPTGQGPDTQYF. The J gene is TRBJ2-3, the V gene TRBV24-1, with 9 bases lining up with TRBD1. V trimming: 7 bases; J trimming: 4 bases; junction bases outside the gene matches: 8. Germline V gene data show CDR1 as KGHDR and CDR2 as SFDVKD. This CDR3 comprises 15 residues.

The rearrangement links TRBV19 to TRBJ2-2; 9 nucleotides align to TRBD1. This CDR3 has 14 residues. Germline CDR1 reads LNHDA; CDR2 reads SQIVND (reference sequence). With 4 bases clipped from V and 6 bases from J, the junction kept 3 bases outside the gene matches. The CDR3 DNA follows: TGTGCCAGTAGTAACGACAGGGGGTCCGGGGAGCTGTTTTTT. This codes for CASSNDRGSGELFF.

This clone occurred once. The rearrangement joins TRBV5-3 to TRBJ2-3; 8 bases fit TRBD2. TRBV5-3 is annotated as an ORF whose role is uncertain. V shed 3 bases and J 5 bases; nucleotides not matched to a gene: 11. CDR3 size: 16 residues. DNA for the CDR3: TGTGCCAGAAGCTCTAAAGCGGGAGCTCCGGGAGATACGCAGTATTTT. This gives the protein CARSSKAGAPGDTQYF.

The J gene is TRBJ2-3, the V gene TRBV19, with TRBD2 matching 12 bases. Germline CDR1 LNHDA, CDR2 SQIVND (reference sequence). CDR3 length: 14 residues. CDR3 nucleotide sequence: TGTGCAGCAGCTAGCGGGGGGGCTGGGGATACGCAGTATTTT. It is translated as CAAASGGAGDTQYF.

The chain carries TRBV30 and TRBJ2-4, with 7 bases lining up with TRBD1. The J segment lost 6 bases and the V segment lost 1 base, leaving 0 bases of the junction unmatched. Germline V gene data show CDR1 as GTSNPN and CDR2 as SVGIG (reference sequence). This CDR3 has 12 amino acids. The CDR3 DNA is TGTGCCTGGAGTGACAGGGGAAACATTCAGTACTTC. Its protein is CAWSDRGNIQYF.

The rearrangement joins TRBV28 to TRBJ2-3; 7 bases map to TRBD1. J gave up 2 bases and V 3 bases, and 8 bases lay outside the gene matches. CDR1 is MDHEN and CDR2 is SYDVKM in the germline V gene. The CDR3 consists of 16 residues. The CDR3 DNA is TGTGCCAGCAGTTTCAGTGACAGGGAATACACAGATACGCAGTATTTT. Translating gives CASSFSDREYTDTQYF.

The chain links TRBV11-2 to TRBJ2-7; the D gene is possibly TRBD1 (6 bases). Trimming took 3 bases from V and 3 from J, leaving 9 bases between them. Germline values: CDR1 SGHAT, CDR2 FQNNGV. CDR3 length equals 13 residues. CDR3 DNA sequence: TGTGCCAGCAGCTTGGACAGTGGCTACGAGCAGTACTTC. Its translation is CASSLDSGYEQYF. Full variable domain (rest looked up from reference TRBV11-2 and TRBJ2-7): EAGVAQSPRYKIIEKRQSVAFWCNPISGHATLYWYQQILGQGPKLLIQFQNNGVVDDSQLPKDRFSAERLKGVDSTLKIQPAKLEDSAVYLCASSLDSGYEQYFGPGTRLTVT.

The gene calls are TRBV5-4 and TRBJ2-7; 11 bases are shared with TRBD2. Germline V gene data show CDR1 as SGHNT and CDR2 as YYREEE (reference sequence). The CDR3 sequence is 16 residues long. V gave up 4 bases and J gave up 2 bases; unmatched junction bases: 8. CDR3 bases: TGTGCCAGCAGCCCTGGGACTAGCGGAAGTGCCTACGAGCAGTACTTC. It is translated as CASSPGTSGSAYEQYF.

V and J are TRBV7-6 and TRBJ1-5, with a possible D match to TRBD1 (5 bases). Germline loops: CDR1 SGHVS, CDR2 FNYEAQ. Trimming took 1 base from V and 6 from J, leaving 13 bases between them. This CDR3 has 15 amino acids. The chain's CDR3 is CASSLGAGIRQPQHF. The CDR3 bases are TGTGCCAGCAGCTTAGGGGCAGGGATTCGTCAGCCCCAGCATTTT.

V is TRBV3-1 (or the pseudogene TRBV3-2) and J is TRBJ1-1; D is possibly TRBD1 (6 bases). The CDR3 loop spans 12 amino acids. Trimming cost V 5 bases and J 7 bases, with 11 bases left between them. Germline V gene sequence: CDR1 LGHDT, CDR2 YNNKEL (reference sequence). The CDR3 loop is CASSVQGYEAFF. The CDR3 bases are TGTGCCAGCAGCGTACAGGGTTATGAAGCTTTCTTT.

The chain combines TRBV7-2 with TRBJ2-1; TRBD2 might be the D (6 bases). Germline CDR1 and CDR2: SGHTA and FQGNSA. The CDR3 runs to 18 residues. V was clipped by 2 bases and J by 9 bases, with 26 bases between them. DNA of the CDR3: TGTGCCAGCAGCTTAAGAGGGGCAGCCGCGGGGATTTCAGGTGAGCAGTTCTTC. It encodes CASSLRGAAAGISGEQFF.